This T cell receptor (beta chain) was sequenced during a study of T cell repertoires in cytomegalovirus infection. Study context: Signatures in public TCR beta sequences pointed to both CMV infection and matching HLA type.

This CDR3 spans 14 amino acids. Trimming took 6 bases from V and 5 from J, leaving 11 bases between them. Per germline, CDR1 MNHEY and CDR2 SVGAGI. TCRdb recomputed calls from the reads with MiXCR, one row per CDR3 protein. The sample includes about 440,000 distinct CDR3 sequences, about 33% of them seen just once. This clonotype was seen a few times. Antigen specificity is unknown. Study-wide points: Within the response measured ex vivo, HLA-C-restricted CMV-specific TCR beta clonotypes were dominant. Frequencies of public TCR beta families were cumulated, and this identified carriers of CMV plus the relevant HLA.

Sequenced material: PBMCs. V gene TRBV6-5 combines with J gene TRBJ1-6; tentative D call: TRBD1 (5 bases). This TCR came from a human donor in good health (CMV status not recorded). Some clones in this sample may be carry-over from other donors' samples. CDR3 region: CASRGTGDNSPLHF. CDR3 sequence (DNA): TGTGCCAGCAGAGGGACGGGAGATAATTCACCCCTCCACTTT.